This T cell receptor beta chain appears in the sequencing data of a study of CD8 T cells in ankylosing spondylitis. Study-wide results and limits: Significant enrichment of disease-linked clones was reportedly seen in matched ankylosing spondylitis synovial fluid. Several highly homologous variants formed a TCR beta motif that appeared characteristic of ankylosing spondylitis blood.

This clonotype was counted between two and nine times. Its target is not known. CDR1 DFQATT and CDR2 SNEGSKA come from the germline V gene (reference sequence). With V trimmed by 5 bases and J by 2 bases, 14 bases remained unmatched. This CDR3 has 16 residues. 5'-RACE, quantitative and with molecular barcodes, yielded the TCR beta libraries. TCRdb re-called the 5' RACE reads with MiXCR, one entry per CDR3 protein. The sample lists more than 250,000 distinct CDR3 sequences; roughly 8% were seen once. The sample consisted of blood, either unsorted or a sorted T cell fraction (not recorded which). The chain carries TRBV20-1 and TRBJ1-1, with 7 bases aligning to TRBD1. This clonotype originated in a male donor with ankylosing spondylitis. The CDR3 reads CSAVYPTGAVNTEAFF. The CDR3 coding sequence is TGCAGTGCTGTTTACCCCACAGGGGCCGTCAACACTGAAGCTTTCTTT.